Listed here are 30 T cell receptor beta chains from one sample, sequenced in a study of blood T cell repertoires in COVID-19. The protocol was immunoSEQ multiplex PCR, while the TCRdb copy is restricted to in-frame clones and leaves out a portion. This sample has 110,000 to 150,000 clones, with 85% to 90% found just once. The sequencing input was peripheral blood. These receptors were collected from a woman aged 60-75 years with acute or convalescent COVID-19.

CDR3 DNA sequence: TGTGCCAGCAGCCAACTAGCGGGGGGGCCCTACGAGCAGTACTTC. As protein: CASSQLAGGPYEQYF. The rearrangement links TRBV14 to TRBJ2-7; 12 nucleotides match TRBD2. The CDR3 runs 15 residues. V shed 2 bases, J shed 2 bases, and the junction held 1 base outside the gene matches. Germline V CDR1 and CDR2: SGHDN, FVKESK.

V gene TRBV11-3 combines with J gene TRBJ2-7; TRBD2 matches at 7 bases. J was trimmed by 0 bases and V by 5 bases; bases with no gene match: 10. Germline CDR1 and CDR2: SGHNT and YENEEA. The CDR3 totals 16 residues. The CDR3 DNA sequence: TGTGCCAGCAGCCGCTCGACCGGGACTATCTCCTACGAGCAGTACTTC. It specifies CASSRSTGTISYEQYF. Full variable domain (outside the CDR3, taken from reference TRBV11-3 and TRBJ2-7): EAGVVQSPRYKIIEKKQPVAFWCNPISGHNTLYWYLQNLGQGPELLIRYENEEAVDDSQLPKDRFSAERLKGVDSTLKIQPAELGDSAVYLCASSRSTGTISYEQYFGPGTRLTVT.

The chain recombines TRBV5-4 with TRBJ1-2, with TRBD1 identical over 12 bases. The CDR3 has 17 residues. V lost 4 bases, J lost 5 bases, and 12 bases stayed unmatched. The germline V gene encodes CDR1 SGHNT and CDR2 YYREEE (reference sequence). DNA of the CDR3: TGTGCCAGCAGCGACCCGTCCGGGACAGGGGGCAGATATGGCTACACCTTC. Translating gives CASSDPSGTGGRYGYTF.

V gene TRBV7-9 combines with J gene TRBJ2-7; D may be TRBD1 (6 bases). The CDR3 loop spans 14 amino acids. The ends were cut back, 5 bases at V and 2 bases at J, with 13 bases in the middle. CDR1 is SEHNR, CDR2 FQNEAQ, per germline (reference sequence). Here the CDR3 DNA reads TGTGCCAGCAGCCCCTGGACAGCGACCTACGAGCAGTACTTC. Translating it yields CASSPWTATYEQYF.

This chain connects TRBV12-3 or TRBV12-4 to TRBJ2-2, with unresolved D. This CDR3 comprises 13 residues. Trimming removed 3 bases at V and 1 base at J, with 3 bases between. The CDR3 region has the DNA TGTGCCAGCAGTTTTATGAACACCGGGGAGCTGTTTTTT. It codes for CASSFMNTGELFF.

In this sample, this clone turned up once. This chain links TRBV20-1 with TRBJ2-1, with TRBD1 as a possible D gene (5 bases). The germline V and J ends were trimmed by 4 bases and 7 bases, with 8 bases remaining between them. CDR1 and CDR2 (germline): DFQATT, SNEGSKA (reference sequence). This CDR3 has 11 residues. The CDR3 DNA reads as TGCAGTGCTATCCAGGGTAATGAGCAGTTCTTC. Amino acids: CSAIQGNEQFF.

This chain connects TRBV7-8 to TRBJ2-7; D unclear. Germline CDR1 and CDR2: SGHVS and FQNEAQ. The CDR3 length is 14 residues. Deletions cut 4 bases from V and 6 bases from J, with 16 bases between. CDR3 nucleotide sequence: TGTGCCAGCAGCTCGAGACCGACGGAGAGCGAGCAGTACTTC. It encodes CASSSRPTESEQYF.

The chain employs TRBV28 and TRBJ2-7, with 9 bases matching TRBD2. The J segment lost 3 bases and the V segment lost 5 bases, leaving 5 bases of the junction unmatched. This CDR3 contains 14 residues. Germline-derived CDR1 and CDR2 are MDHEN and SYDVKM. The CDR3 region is CASSPGLADYEQYF. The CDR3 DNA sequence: TGTGCCAGCAGTCCGGGACTAGCTGACTACGAGCAGTACTTC.

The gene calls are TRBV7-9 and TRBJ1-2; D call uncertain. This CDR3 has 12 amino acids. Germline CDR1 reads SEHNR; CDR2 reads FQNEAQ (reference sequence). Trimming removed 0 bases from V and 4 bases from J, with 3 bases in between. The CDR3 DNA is TGTGCCAGCAGCTTAGCCGGCTATGGCTACACCTTC. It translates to CASSLAGYGYTF. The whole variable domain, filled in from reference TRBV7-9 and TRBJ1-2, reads DTGVSQNPRHKITKRGQNVTFRCDPISEHNRLYWYRQTLGQGPEFLTYFQNEAQLEKSRLLSDRFSAERPKGSFSTLEIQRTEQGDSAMYLCASSLAGYGYTFGSGTRLTVV.

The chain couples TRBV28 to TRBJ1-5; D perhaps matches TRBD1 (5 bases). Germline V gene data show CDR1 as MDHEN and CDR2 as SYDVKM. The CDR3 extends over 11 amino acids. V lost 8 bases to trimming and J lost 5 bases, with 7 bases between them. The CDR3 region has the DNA TGTGCCAGCCGGGGGGATCAGCCCCAGCATTTT. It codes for CASRGDQPQHF.

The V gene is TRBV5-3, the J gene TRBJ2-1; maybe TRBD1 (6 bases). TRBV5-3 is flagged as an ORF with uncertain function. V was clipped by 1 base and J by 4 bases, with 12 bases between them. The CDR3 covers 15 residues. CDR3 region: CARSLRTDRYNEQFF. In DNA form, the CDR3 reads TGTGCCAGAAGCTTGAGGACAGATAGGTACAATGAGCAGTTCTTC.

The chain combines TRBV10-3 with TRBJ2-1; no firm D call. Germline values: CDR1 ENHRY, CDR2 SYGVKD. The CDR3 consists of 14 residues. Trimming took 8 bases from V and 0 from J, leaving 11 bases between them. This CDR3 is CAIGTASSYNEQFF. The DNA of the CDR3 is TGTGCCATCGGTACCGCCAGCTCCTACAATGAGCAGTTCTTC.

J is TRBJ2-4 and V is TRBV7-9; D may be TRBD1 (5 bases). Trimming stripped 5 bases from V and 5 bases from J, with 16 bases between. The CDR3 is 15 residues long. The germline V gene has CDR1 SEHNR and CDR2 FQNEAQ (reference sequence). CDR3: CASSRSGLGENIQYF. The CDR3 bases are TGTGCCAGCAGCAGATCAGGGCTTGGGGAAAACATTCAGTACTTC.

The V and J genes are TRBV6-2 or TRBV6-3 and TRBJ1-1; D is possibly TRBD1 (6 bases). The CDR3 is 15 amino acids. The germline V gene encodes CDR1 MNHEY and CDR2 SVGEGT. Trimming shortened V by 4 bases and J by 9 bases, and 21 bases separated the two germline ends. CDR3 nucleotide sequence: TGTGCCAGCAGTTCCGAAGGAGACAGGTCGCAAAAAGCTTTCTTT. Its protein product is CASSSEGDRSQKAFF.

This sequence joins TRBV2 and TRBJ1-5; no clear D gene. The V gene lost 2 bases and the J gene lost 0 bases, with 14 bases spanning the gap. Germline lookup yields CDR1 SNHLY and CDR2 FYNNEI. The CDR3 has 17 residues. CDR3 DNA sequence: TGTGCCAGCAGTGAATTGGCACTGACTTATAGCAATCAGCCCCAGCATTTT. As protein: CASSELALTYSNQPQHF. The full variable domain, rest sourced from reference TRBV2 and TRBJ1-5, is EPEVTQTPSHQVTQMGQEVILRCVPISNHLYFYWYRQILGQKVEFLVSFYNNEISEKSEIFDDQFSVERPDGSNFTLKIRSTKLEDSAMYFCASSELALTYSNQPQHFGDGTRLSIL.

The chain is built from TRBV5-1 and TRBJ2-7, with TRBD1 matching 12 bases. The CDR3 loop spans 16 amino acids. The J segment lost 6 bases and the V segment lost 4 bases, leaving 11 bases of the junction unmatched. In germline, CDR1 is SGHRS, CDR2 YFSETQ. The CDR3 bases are TGCGCCAGCAGCCCCCACACCGGGACAGGGGGCGGCGAGCAGTACTTC. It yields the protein CASSPHTGTGGGEQYF.

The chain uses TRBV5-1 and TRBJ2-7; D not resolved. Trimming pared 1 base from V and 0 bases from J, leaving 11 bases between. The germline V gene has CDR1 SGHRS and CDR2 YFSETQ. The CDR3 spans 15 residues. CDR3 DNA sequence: TGCGCCAGCAGCTTGAGCGCAGCAAGCTCCTACGAGCAGTACTTC. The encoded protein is CASSLSAASSYEQYF.

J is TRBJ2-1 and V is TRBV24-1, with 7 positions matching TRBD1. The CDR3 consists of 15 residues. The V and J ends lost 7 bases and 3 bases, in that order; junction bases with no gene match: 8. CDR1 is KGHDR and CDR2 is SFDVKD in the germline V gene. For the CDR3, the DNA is TGTGCCACCAGCGAGGAAGGGGGCCTCTACAATGAGCAGTTCTTC. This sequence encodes CATSEEGGLYNEQFF.

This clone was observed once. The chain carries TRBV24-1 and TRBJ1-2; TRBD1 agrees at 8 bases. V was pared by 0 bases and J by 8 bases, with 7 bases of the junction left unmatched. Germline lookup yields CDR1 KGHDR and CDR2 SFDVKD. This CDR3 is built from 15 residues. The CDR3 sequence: CATSDLGTGLGGYTF. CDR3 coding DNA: TGTGCCACCAGTGATTTGGGGACAGGCCTAGGGGGCTACACCTTC.

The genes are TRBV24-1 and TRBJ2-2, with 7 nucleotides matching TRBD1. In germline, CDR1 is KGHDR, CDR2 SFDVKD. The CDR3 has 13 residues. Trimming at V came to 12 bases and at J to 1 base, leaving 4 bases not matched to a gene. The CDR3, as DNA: TGTGCCGCCCGGACAGGGAACACCGGGGAGCTGTTTTTT. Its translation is CAARTGNTGELFF.

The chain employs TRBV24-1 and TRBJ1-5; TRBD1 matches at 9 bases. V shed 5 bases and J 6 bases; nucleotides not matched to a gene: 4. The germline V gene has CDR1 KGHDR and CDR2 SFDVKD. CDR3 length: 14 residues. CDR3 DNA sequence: TGTGCCACCAGTGGACAGGGGGGTGCTCAGCCCCAGCATTTT. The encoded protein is CATSGQGGAQPQHF.

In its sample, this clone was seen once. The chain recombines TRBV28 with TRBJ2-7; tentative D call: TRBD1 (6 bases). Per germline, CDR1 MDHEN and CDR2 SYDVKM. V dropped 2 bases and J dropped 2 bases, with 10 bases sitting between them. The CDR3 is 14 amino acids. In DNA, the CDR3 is TGTGCCAGCAGTTTAGGGGGCGTCGCCTACGAGCAGTACTTC. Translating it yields CASSLGGVAYEQYF.

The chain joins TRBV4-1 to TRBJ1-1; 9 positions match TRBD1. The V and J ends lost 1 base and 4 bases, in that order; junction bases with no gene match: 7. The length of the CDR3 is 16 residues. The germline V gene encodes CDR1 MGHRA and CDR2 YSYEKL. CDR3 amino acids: CASSQAGQGTGTEAFF. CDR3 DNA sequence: TGCGCCAGCAGCCAAGCGGGACAGGGCACGGGCACTGAAGCTTTCTTT.

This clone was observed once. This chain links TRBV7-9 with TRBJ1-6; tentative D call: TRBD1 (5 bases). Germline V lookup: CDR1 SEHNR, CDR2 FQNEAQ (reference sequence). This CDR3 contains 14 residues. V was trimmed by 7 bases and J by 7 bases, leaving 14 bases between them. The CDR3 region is CASTQGLNNSPLHF. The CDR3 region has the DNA TGTGCCAGCACCCAGGGACTTAACAATTCACCCCTCCACTTT.

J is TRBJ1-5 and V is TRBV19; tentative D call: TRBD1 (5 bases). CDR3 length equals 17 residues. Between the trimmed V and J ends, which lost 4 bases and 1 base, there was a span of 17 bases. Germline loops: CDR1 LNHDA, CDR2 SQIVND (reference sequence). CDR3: CASSTSRLGLSNQPQHF. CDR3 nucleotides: TGTGCCAGTAGTACCTCCCGACTGGGGCTGAGCAATCAGCCCCAGCATTTT.

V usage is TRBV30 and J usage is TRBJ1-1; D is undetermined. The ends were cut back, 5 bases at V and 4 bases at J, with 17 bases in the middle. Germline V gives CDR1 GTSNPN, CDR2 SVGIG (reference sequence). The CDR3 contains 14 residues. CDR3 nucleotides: TGTGCCTGGCTGGGGAGATCACCTTCCACTGAAGCTTTCTTT. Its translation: CAWLGRSPSTEAFF.

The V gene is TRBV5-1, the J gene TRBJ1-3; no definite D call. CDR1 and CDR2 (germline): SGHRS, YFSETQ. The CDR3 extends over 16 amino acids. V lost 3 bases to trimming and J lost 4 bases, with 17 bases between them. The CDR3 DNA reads TGCGCCAGCAGCTCCCGTGCGGGGATCGCCGGAAACACCATATATTTT. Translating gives CASSSRAGIAGNTIYF.

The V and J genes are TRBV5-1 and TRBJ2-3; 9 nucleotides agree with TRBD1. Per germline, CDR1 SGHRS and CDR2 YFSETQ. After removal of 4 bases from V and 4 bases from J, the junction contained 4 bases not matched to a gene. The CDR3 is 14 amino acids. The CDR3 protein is CASSPGQGPDTQYF. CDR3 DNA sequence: TGCGCCAGCAGCCCGGGACAGGGTCCAGATACGCAGTATTTT.

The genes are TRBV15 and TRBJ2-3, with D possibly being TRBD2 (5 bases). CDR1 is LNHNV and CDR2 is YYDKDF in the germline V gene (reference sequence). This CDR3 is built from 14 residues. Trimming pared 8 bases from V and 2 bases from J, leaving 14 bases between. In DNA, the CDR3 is TGTGCCACCGGGAGCGGAGGATACACAGATACGCAGTATTTT. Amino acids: CATGSGGYTDTQYF.

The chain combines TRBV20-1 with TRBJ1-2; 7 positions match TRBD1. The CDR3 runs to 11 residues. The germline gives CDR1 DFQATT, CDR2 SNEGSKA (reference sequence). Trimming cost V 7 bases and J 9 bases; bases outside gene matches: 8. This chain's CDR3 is CSVATGASYTF. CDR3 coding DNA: TGCAGTGTGGCCACAGGGGCGAGCTACACCTTC.